These T cell receptor beta chains were read from a single sample in a study of blood T cell repertoires in COVID-19. Produced via immunoSEQ multiplex PCR; TCRdb's table is partial and in-frame only. The repertoire has more than 200,000 clones, over 80% of them found once; the top ten carry around 2.6%. Sample: peripheral blood. Receptor source: a woman in her sixties or seventies with active or convalescent COVID-19. CDR3s include the opening cysteine and the closing phenylalanine or tryptophan.

V gene,J gene,CDR3 protein
TRBV5-4,TRBJ2-2,CASSSGRPDTGELFF
TRBV12-3/TRBV12-4,TRBJ1-5,CASSLAPGTQHF
TRBV18,TRBJ1-2,CASSPAGGRGGYTF
TRBV6-1,TRBJ2-7,CASRDSSSYEQYF
TRBV7-2,TRBJ1-2,CASSFSGIANYGYTF
TRBV10-3,TRBJ1-5,CAISELQGSQHF
TRBV6-1,TRBJ2-1,CASSEEGWAYNEQFF
TRBV5-6,TRBJ2-7,CASSLGQGFHEQYF
TRBV29-1,TRBJ2-1,CSVEALAGGNEQFF
TRBV6-5,TRBJ2-5,CASQLAGGETQYF
TRBV27,TRBJ2-3,CASSLLLASGGADTQYF
TRBV5-1,TRBJ2-5,CASSLQAYQETQYF
TRBV5-6,TRBJ1-5,CASSFHGFNQPQHF
TRBV10-3,TRBJ1-4,CAISDSVTGEKLFF
TRBV4-1,TRBJ1-2,CASSQEGSYGYTF
TRBV19,TRBJ2-7,CASSSGRANEQYF
TRBV19,TRBJ1-1,CASSPGQGLEAFF
TRBV5-4,TRBJ2-1,CASSLQFEQFF
TRBV10-3,TRBJ1-3,CAISDPSSGNTIYF
TRBV5-6,TRBJ1-3,CASSFYSSGNTIYF
TRBV11-2,TRBJ1-1,CASSIGQGVAFF
TRBV5-8,TRBJ1-3,CASSSPEGNTIYF
TRBV4-1,TRBJ2-5,CASSQFSGGRETQYF
TRBV19,TRBJ1-2,CASSIWGDFGYTF
TRBV25-1,TRBJ2-7,CASSEYRGLEQYF
TRBV18,TRBJ2-7,CASSPGTSGGNEQYF
TRBV29-1,TRBJ1-2,CSVGDSWGYTF
TRBV5-4,TRBJ1-2,CASSWRQTNYGYTF
TRBV10-3,TRBJ1-2,CAISVEQGIYGYTF
TRBV18,TRBJ2-7,CASSPGESYEQYF
TRBV28,TRBJ2-7,CASSSGGGPHYEQYF
TRBV6-2/TRBV6-3,TRBJ2-2,CASSHDRGQVGELFF
TRBV7-2,TRBJ1-2,CASSPSGLTSYGYTF
TRBV29-1,TRBJ1-1,CSVEGQGAQAFF
TRBV6-6,TRBJ2-2,CASSPLTRDAANTGELFF
TRBV7-9,TRBJ1-6,CASTLLRDFDNSPLHF
TRBV9,TRBJ1-4,CASSVGRVTNEKLFF
TRBV7-3,TRBJ2-2,CASSNIRSGELFF
TRBV5-8,TRBJ2-1,CASSLLARDYNEQFF
TRBV29-1,TRBJ1-2,CSVGAGNGYTF
TRBV19,TRBJ2-7,CASSKWTGGWRDEQYF
TRBV5-1,TRBJ1-3,CASSQLGSSGNTIYF
TRBV5-1,TRBJ1-5,CASSSQGAQGQPQHF
TRBV30,TRBJ1-4,CAWSAKGGAGEKLFF
TRBV11-2,TRBJ2-5,CASSPGPGKVETQYF
TRBV30,TRBJ2-7,CAWSVLLAGGQEQYF
TRBV11-2,TRBJ2-4,CASSLDPGKAKNIQYF
TRBV13,TRBJ2-7,CASSPSMGADPYEQYF
TRBV7-8,TRBJ1-2,CASSFFTGGHGYTF
TRBV19,TRBJ2-5,CASSSRGYPGTQYF
TRBV5-4,TRBJ2-5,CASSFSGGRAETQYF
TRBV5-4,TRBJ1-2,CASRVQGSEYGYTF
TRBV5-4,TRBJ2-1,CASSVPGTRIEQFF
TRBV29-1,TRBJ2-1,CSVLAGAYNEQFF
TRBV6-1,TRBJ2-5,CASSEGGWSRWETQYF
TRBV30,TRBJ2-5,CAWAAGVRETQYF
TRBV5-1,TRBJ2-5,CASSFRQGEEETQYF
TRBV5-1,TRBJ1-4,CASSLAATDSEKLFF
TRBV12-3/TRBV12-4,TRBJ1-2,CASSRGQVGTF
TRBV7-2,TRBJ2-5,CASSLALLAGSETQYF